This note documents a single TCR beta chain sequence. This CDR3 region has 15 residues. V dropped 3 bases and J dropped 5; count of bases not matched to a gene: 5. Germline CDR1 reads LNHDA; CDR2 reads SQIVND (reference sequence). The sample originates from a study of blood T cell repertoires in COVID-19. Across the whole study: Sources were T cells, B-cell-depleted T cells, or PBMCs; the material itself was cDNA or gDNA.

Source study methods: The authors estimated nucleated cell counts from reference gene primer amplification. Profiling relied on immunoSEQ multiplex PCR, and the TCRdb table lists in-frame clones only, not all of them. V and J calls plus clone size are reproduced from that table; the DNA served to infer D and trimming. In the table there are 130,000 to 150,000 clones, approximately 87% of which are singletons. Sequencing input: peripheral blood. This sequence was found in a woman aged 40 to 50 with acute or convalescent COVID-19. The chain carries TRBV19 and TRBJ2-1, with 9 positions matching TRBD2. The DNA of the CDR3 is TGTGCCAGTAGTATTTGGAGACTAGCGGACAATGAGCAGTTCTTC. It encodes CASSIWRLADNEQFF.